The sequence of this T cell receptor beta chain was determined in a study of CD8+ T cells in alopecia areata. Across the whole study: Treatment of the treated patients consisted of oral tofacitinib, 5 to 10 mg twice daily.

Reverse transcription of extracted RNA yielded cDNA, which provided the sequencing template. The repertoire was sequenced with immunoSEQ multiplex PCR; TCRdb's copy has only in-frame clones and lacks some. The data contain roughly 6,900 clones, just over 65% of them seen just once; the ten biggest clones take up roughly 21%. Overall study findings and caveats: Scalp data also include sequences from resident alphabeta T cells of normal skin. Lesional scalp exceeded normal scalp in clonality, especially in alopecia totalis/universalis.

Germline values: CDR1 SGHDT, CDR2 YYEEEE. This CDR3 contains 15 residues. V was clipped by 4 bases and J by 2 bases; unmatched bases: 4. As concerns this clone: Its target is not known.

Obtained from alopecia areata patients were lesional scalp punch biopsies along with peripheral blood. The sequenced sample was skin, obtained at week 0. The sequence was obtained from a human donor with alopecia areata. The chain uses TRBV5-6 and TRBJ2-1, with 9 bases that match TRBD2. The CDR3 spells CASSRRGGTYNEQFF. The CDR3 DNA follows: TGTGCCAGCAGCCGGCGGGGGGGCACCTACAATGAGCAGTTCTTC.